The source of this TCR beta chain is a study of immune reconstitution after stem cell transplant in scleroderma. This clonotype has a handful of counts. Germline-derived CDR1 and CDR2 are SGHRS and YFSETQ. The CDR3 is 14 residues long. V was clipped by 3 bases and J by 4 bases, with 12 bases between them. TCRdb re-analysed the RT-PCR reads in MiXCR, keeping a single row per CDR3 protein. The table shows around 5,600 distinct CDR3 sequences, with roughly 8% occurring only once. This material was obtained before or after autologous hematopoietic stem cell transplantation (not recorded which). The origin of this receptor is a male donor with systemic sclerosis. V gene TRBV5-1 combines with J gene TRBJ2-3; no reliable D call. The CDR3 here is CASSSTIGPDTQYF. The CDR3 nucleotides read TGCGCCAGCAGCTCGACGATTGGCCCAGATACGCAGTATTTT.